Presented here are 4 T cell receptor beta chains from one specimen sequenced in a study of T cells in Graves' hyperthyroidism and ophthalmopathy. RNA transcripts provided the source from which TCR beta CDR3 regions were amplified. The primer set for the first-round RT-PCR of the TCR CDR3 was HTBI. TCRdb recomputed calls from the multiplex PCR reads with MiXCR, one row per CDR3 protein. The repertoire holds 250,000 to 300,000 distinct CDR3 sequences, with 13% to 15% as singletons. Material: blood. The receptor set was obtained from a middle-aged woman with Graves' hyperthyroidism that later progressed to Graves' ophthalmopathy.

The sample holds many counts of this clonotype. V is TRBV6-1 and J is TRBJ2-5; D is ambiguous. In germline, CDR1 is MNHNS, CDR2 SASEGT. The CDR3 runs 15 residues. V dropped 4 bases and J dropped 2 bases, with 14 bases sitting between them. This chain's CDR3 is CASSARAENQETQYF. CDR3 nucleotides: TGTGCCAGCAGTGCACGGGCTGAGAATCAAGAGACCCAGTACTTC.

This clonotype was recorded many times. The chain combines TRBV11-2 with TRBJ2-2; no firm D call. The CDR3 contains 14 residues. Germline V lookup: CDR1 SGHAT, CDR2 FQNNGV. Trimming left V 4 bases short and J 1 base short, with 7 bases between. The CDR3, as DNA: TGTGCCAGCAGCTCACTCTTGAACACCGGGGAGCTGTTTTTT. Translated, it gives CASSSLLNTGELFF.

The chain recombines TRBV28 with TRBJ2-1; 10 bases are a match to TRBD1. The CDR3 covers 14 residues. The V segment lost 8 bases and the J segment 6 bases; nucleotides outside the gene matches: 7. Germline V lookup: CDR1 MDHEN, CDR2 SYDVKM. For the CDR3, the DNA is TGTGCCAGCGGAAGAAGGACAGGGGGCAATGAGCAGTTCTTC. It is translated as CASGRRTGGNEQFF.

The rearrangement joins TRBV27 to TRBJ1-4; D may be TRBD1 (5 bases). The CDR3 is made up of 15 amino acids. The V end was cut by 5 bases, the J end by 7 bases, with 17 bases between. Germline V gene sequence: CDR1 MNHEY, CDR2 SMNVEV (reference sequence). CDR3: CASSPSWGVGEKLFF. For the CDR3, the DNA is TGTGCCAGCAGTCCCAGCTGGGGGGTGGGTGAAAAACTGTTTTTT.